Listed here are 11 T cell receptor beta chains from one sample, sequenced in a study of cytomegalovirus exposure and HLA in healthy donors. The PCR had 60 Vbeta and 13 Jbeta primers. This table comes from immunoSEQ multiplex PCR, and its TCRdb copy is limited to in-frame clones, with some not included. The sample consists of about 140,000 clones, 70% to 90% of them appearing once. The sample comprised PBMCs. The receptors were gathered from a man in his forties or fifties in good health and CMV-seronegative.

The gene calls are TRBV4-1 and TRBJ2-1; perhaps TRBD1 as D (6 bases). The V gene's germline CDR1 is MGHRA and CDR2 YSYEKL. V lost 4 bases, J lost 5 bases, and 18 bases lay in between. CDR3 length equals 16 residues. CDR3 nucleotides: TGCGCCAGCAGCCTTCAGGGGTGGGGTGAAGACAATGAGCAGTTCTTC. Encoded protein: CASSLQGWGEDNEQFF.

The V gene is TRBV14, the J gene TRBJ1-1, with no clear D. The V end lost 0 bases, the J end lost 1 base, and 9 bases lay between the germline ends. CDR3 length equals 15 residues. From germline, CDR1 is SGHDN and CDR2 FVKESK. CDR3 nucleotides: TGTGCCAGCAGCCAAGATCTTCTAGAGAACACTGAAGCTTTCTTT. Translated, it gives CASSQDLLENTEAFF.

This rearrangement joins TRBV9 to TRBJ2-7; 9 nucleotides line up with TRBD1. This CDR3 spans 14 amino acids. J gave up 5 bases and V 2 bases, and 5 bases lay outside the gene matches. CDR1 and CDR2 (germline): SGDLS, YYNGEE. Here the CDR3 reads CASSVADRGDEQYF. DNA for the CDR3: TGTGCCAGCAGCGTTGCGGACAGGGGCGACGAGCAGTACTTC.

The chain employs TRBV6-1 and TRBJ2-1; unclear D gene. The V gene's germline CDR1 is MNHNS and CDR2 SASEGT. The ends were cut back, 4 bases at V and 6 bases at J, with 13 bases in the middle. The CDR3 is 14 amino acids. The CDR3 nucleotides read TGTGCCAGCAGTGGCCTAGTTGGTGTCAATGAGCAGTTCTTC. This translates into CASSGLVGVNEQFF.

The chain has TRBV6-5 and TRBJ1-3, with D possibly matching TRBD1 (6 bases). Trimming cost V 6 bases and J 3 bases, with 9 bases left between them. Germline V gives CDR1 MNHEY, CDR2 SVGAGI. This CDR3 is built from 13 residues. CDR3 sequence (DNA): TGTGCCAGCAGACTGGACAGTGGAAACACCATATATTTT. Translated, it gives CASRLDSGNTIYF.

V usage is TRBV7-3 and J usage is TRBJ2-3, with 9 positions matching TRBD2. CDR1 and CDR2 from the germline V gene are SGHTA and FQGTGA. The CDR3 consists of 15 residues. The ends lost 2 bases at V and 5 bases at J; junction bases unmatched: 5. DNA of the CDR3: TGTGCCAGCAGCTTAGCGGGGGGGTTTATAGATACGCAGTATTTT. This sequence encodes CASSLAGGFIDTQYF.

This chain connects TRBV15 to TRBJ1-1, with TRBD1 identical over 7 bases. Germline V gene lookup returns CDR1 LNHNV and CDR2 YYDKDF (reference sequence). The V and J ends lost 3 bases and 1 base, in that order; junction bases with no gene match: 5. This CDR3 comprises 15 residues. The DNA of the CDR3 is TGTGCCACCAGCAGTGGTACAGGGGCGAACACTGAAGCTTTCTTT. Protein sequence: CATSSGTGANTEAFF.

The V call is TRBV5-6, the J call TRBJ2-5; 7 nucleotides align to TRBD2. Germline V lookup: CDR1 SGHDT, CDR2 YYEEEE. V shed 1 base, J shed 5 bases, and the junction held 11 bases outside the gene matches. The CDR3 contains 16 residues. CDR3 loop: CASSLSGRASEETQYF. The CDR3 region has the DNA TGTGCCAGCAGCTTGTCAGGGAGGGCCAGTGAGGAGACCCAGTACTTC.

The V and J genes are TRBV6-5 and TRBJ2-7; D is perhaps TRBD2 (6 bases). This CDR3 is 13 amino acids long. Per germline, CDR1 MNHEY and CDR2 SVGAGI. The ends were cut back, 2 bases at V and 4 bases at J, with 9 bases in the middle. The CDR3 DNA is TGTGCCAGCAGTTACGGGGGGAGGTACGAGCAGTACTTC. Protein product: CASSYGGRYEQYF.

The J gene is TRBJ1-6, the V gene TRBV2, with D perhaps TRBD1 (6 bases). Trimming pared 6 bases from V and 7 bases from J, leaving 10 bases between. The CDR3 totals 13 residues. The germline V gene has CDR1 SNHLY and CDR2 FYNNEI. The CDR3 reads CASRQGPNSPLHF. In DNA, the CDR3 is TGTGCCAGCAGACAGGGACCGAATTCACCCCTCCACTTT.

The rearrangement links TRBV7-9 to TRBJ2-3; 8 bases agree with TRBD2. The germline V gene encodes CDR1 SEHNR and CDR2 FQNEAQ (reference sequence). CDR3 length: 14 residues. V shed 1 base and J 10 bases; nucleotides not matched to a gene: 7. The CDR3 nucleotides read TGTGCCAGCAGCTTAGGAACAGCGGGGGACTCGCAGTATTTT. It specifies CASSLGTAGDSQYF.